This T cell receptor beta chain is from a study of shared clonotypes between healthy human individuals. Findings of the study overall: For sorted subsets, rarefaction showed incomplete sequencing despite large depth. A few donors had around 5% of their naive CD4 clonotypes in common.

Losses at the gene ends were 7 bases for V and 6 bases for J; bases not matched to a gene: 9. Germline loops: CDR1 ENHRY, CDR2 SYGVKD. This CDR3 is 16 amino acids long. Deep-level settings were used for running the assay. Sequencing used immunoSEQ multiplex PCR; TCRdb keeps in-frame clones, though not all of them. Found here are approximately 2.3 million clones, more than 85% of them singletons; the top ten hold 0.39%. In the case of this clone: Its antigen is unidentified.

The sequence came from a man younger than 30 in good health. Some clones in this sample may be carry-over from other donors' samples. Sequencing was done on a sample of naive CD4+ T cells from PBMCs. The sample's subset: CD45RA+ positively selected. The V and J genes are TRBV10-3 and TRBJ2-2; 12 nucleotides line up with TRBD2. DNA of the CDR3: TGTGCCATCACGGGAACTAGCGGGAGGTCGCCCGGGGAGCTGTTTTTT. Protein: CAITGTSGRSPGELFF.